This T cell receptor beta chain comes out of a study of blood T cells in healthy people across ages. Findings and caveats of the study: Higher diversity and more naive CD4+ cells were features of long-lived donors, compared to aged donors. One million T cells yielded diversity estimates that were considered underestimates.

Donation came from healthy Caucasian individuals in Russia who were aged 6 to 90. Sample-barcoded 5' priming and a J-beta primer mix drove a second PCR of about 6 to 12 cycles. Each cDNA molecule, via a template-switch adaptor with 12 random nucleotides, was tagged. TCRdb itself ran the 5' RACE reads through MiXCR, one entry per CDR3 protein. The sample lists 550,000 to 700,000 distinct CDR3 sequences, 25% to 30% occurring once. The V and J ends lost 2 bases and 4 bases respectively, with 12 bases between them. This CDR3 contains 15 residues. Germline V gene lookup returns CDR1 LGHNA and CDR2 YNFKEQ. This clonotype came up a few times. What it recognizes is unknown.

The sample consisted of blood. The chain combines TRBV4-2 with TRBJ1-5, with no clear D. The source of this sequence is a woman aged 70-85 years in good health. The CDR3 protein is CASSQRGFLNQPQHF. In nucleotides, the CDR3 is TGTGCCAGCAGCCAACGGGGTTTTCTGAATCAGCCCCAGCATTTT.